The next 15 T cell receptor beta chains were all read from a single sample in a study of vaccination effects on CD4 cells after COVID-19. Generated by immunoSEQ multiplex PCR, the TCRdb table keeps only in-frame clones and is missing some. The top ten hold roughly 1.6% of the sample, which has tens of thousands of clones, about 74% seen once. Their antigens remain unidentified. CD4+ T cells specific for antigen were expanded with viral peptide pools by the ViraFEST assay before sequencing. Following culture for ten to eleven days, CD4+ T cells were isolated. Of the BNT162b2 and mRNA-1273 vaccines, participants received two doses of one or the other. The sequencing here drew on CD4+ T cells from PBMCs cultured with HCoV-229E spike peptides, taken after COVID-19 vaccination. The source is a human donor who received a COVID-19 vaccine.

DNA for the CDR3: TGTGCCAGCAGCTTGTATTCACCCCTCCACTTT. Translating gives CASSLYSPLHF. The V and J genes are TRBV5-6 and TRBJ1-6, with D unresolved. This CDR3 is built from 11 residues. Germline assignment: CDR1 SGHDT and CDR2 YYEEEE. Trimming took 1 base from V and 8 from J, leaving 1 base between them.

The rearrangement links TRBV6-5 to TRBJ2-1, with D unclear. Per the germline V gene, CDR1 is MNHEY and CDR2 is SVGAGI. Trimming stripped 7 bases from V and 0 bases from J, with 10 bases between. The CDR3 is 14 amino acids. The DNA of the CDR3 is TGTGCCAGCAACAGACCGAGCTCCTACAATGAGCAGTTCTTC. Its protein product is CASNRPSSYNEQFF.

This clone was seen a single time. V is TRBV9 and J is TRBJ2-3, with no clear D. Germline V lookup: CDR1 SGDLS, CDR2 YYNGEE. V was cut by 0 bases and J by 0 bases, with 5 bases left in between. The CDR3 has 14 amino acids. CDR3 coding DNA: TGTGCCAGCAGCGTAGCCCTCAGCACAGATACGCAGTATTTT. Protein: CASSVALSTDTQYF. Drawing the rest from reference TRBV9 and TRBJ2-3, the complete variable domain is DSGVTQTPKHLITATGQRVTLRCSPRSGDLSVYWYQQSLDQGLQFLIQYYNGEERAKGNILERFSAQQFPDLHSELNLSSLELGDSALYFCASSVALSTDTQYFGPGTRLTVL.

This rearrangement joins TRBV10-3 to TRBJ2-5; D may be TRBD1 (5 bases). Trimming cost V 4 bases and J 2 bases, with 11 bases left between them. This CDR3 region has 14 residues. Germline values: CDR1 ENHRY, CDR2 SYGVKD. The CDR3 sequence is CAISGTGKQETQYF. Written as DNA, the CDR3 is TGTGCCATCAGTGGAACAGGAAAACAAGAGACCCAGTACTTC.

This rearrangement joins TRBV19 to TRBJ2-2; 12 bases align to TRBD1. The CDR3 is 15 amino acids. CDR1 is LNHDA and CDR2 is SQIVND in the germline V gene (reference sequence). Trimming cost V 8 bases and J 3 bases; bases outside gene matches: 4. CDR3 in amino acids: CASSGTGGYTGELFF. The CDR3 nucleotides are TGTGCCAGTTCTGGGACAGGGGGCTACACCGGGGAGCTGTTTTTT.

The rearrangement uses TRBV7-9 and TRBJ2-1, with D unresolved. Germline V gene sequence: CDR1 SEHNR, CDR2 FQNEAQ (reference sequence). The CDR3 contains 11 residues. The germline V and J ends were trimmed by 8 bases and 6 bases, with 8 bases remaining between them. CDR3 sequence reads: CASVAVNEQFF. CDR3 bases: TGTGCCAGCGTTGCTGTCAATGAGCAGTTCTTC.

V and J are TRBV5-6 and TRBJ1-1, with TRBD1 identical over 7 bases. Germline lookup yields CDR1 SGHDT and CDR2 YYEEEE. CDR3 length equals 18 residues. After removal of 4 bases from V and 2 bases from J, the junction contained 17 bases not matched to a gene. This CDR3 is CASSRRWPLSGGNTEAFF. In DNA, the CDR3 is TGTGCCAGCAGCCGACGGTGGCCCTTGTCAGGGGGAAACACTGAAGCTTTCTTT.

The J gene is TRBJ2-1, the V gene TRBV5-1, with D tentatively TRBD1 (6 bases). The CDR3 covers 12 residues. V lost 2 bases and J lost 10, with 10 bases in between. The germline CDR1 and CDR2 sequences are SGHRS and YFSETQ. For the CDR3, the DNA is TGCGCCAGCAGCTTACAGGGTTACGAGCAGTTCTTC. Protein product: CASSLQGYEQFF. The whole variable domain, filled in from reference TRBV5-1 and TRBJ2-1, reads KAGVTQTPRYLIKTRGQQVTLSCSPISGHRSVSWYQQTPGQGLQFLFEYFSETQRNKGNFPGRFSGRQFSNSRSEMNVSTLELGDSALYLCASSLQGYEQFFGPGTRLTVL.

The chain uses TRBV5-6 and TRBJ1-2, with 8 bases that match TRBD1. The CDR3 sequence is 15 residues long. The germline V gene encodes CDR1 SGHDT and CDR2 YYEEEE. V was clipped by 2 bases and J by 4 bases; unmatched bases: 7. CDR3 bases: TGTGCCAGCAGCTTAGGTCCGGGACAGGTCTATGGCTACACCTTC. It encodes CASSLGPGQVYGYTF.

In nucleotides, the CDR3 is TGTGCCAGCCCCTCGCTCCGGGGGTTTTACGAGCAGTACGTC. Translating gives CASPSLRGFYEQYV. J is TRBJ2-7 and V is TRBV21-1; the table's D call TRBD2 went unverified against the DNA. TRBV21-1 is reported as a pseudogene. The CDR3 is made up of 14 amino acids.

This clone was seen a few times. One end of the junction does not line up with germline, which may come from a read error. The V call is TRBV9, the J call TRBJ1-5, with D perhaps TRBD1 (6 bases). This CDR3 region has 16 residues. Looked up from germline, CDR1 is SGDLS and CDR2 is YYNGEE. As DNA, the CDR3 is TGTGCCAGCAGCGGAAAGGGGCAGGGGAAGTTCGGACAGCATGCTTTT. Amino acid sequence: CASSGKGQGKFGQHAF.

This clone was observed a single time. As DNA, the CDR3 is TGTGCCAGCAGCAATCAAGGGGACAACTACGAGCAGTACGTC. It is translated as CASSNQGDNYEQYV. The chain joins TRBV21-1 to TRBJ2-7; TRBD1, the table's D call, lacks a check against the DNA. TRBV21-1 is assigned pseudogene status. The CDR3 extends over 14 amino acids.

This chain joins TRBV24-1 and TRBJ2-5; D may be TRBD2 (6 bases). Germline V gene lookup returns CDR1 KGHDR and CDR2 SFDVKD. Trimming shortened V by 3 bases and J by 2 bases, and 15 bases separated the two germline ends. CDR3 length: 16 amino acids. The CDR3: CATSDPGRGGQETQYF. In nucleotides, the CDR3 is TGTGCCACCAGTGATCCTGGGAGAGGAGGGCAAGAGACCCAGTACTTC.

The rearrangement links TRBV6-1 to TRBJ2-7; 9 nucleotides agree with TRBD1. After removal of 3 bases from V and 3 bases from J, the junction contained 6 bases not matched to a gene. The CDR3 sequence is 15 residues long. Looked up from germline, CDR1 is MNHNS and CDR2 is SASEGT. The CDR3 is CASSEGGTGYYEQYV. CDR3 nucleotide sequence: TGTGCCAGCAGTGAGGGGGGGACAGGGTACTACGAGCAGTACGTC.

The chain employs TRBV12-3 or TRBV12-4 and TRBJ2-5; unclear D gene. V lost 7 bases to trimming and J lost 7 bases, with 10 bases between them. The length of the CDR3 is 11 residues. The CDR3 DNA reads TGTGCCAGCACTGTGTGGGGGACCCAGTACTTC. The encoded protein is CASTVWGTQYF.